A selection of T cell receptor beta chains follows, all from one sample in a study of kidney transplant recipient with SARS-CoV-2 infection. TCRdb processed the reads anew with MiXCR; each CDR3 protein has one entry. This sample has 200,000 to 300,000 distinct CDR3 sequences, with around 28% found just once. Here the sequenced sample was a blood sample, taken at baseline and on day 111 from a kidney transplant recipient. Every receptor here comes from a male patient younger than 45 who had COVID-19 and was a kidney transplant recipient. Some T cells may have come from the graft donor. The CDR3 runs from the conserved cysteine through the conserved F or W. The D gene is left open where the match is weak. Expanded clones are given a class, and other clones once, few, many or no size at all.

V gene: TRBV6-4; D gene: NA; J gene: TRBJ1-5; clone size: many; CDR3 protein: CASGGGPQHF; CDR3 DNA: TGTGCCAGCGGGGGGGGGCCCCAGCATTTT
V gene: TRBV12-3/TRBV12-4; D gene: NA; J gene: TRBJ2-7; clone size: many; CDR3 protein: CASSLWGVGSYEQYF; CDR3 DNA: TGTGCCAGCAGTTTGTGGGGGGTTGGCTCCTACGAGCAGTACTTC
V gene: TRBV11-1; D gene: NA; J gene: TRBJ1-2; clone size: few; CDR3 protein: CASSITDKAGKTYGYTF; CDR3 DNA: TGTGCCAGCAGCATTACCGATAAGGCTGGAAAGACCTATGGCTACACCTTC
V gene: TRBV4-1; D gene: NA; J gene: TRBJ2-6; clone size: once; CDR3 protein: CAGSQEFLPGVANVLTF; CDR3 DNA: TGCGCCGGCAGCCAAGAATTTCTACCTGGAGTCGCCAACGTCCTGACTTTC
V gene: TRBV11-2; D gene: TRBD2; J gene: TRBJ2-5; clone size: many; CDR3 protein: CASSLGLEETQYF; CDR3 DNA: TGTGCCAGCAGCCTAGGACTAGAGGAGACCCAGTACTTC
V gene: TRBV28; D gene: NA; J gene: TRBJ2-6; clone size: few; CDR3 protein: CASTLDRAGANVLTF; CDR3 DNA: TGTGCCAGCACCTTGGACCGGGCTGGGGCCAACGTCCTGACTTTC
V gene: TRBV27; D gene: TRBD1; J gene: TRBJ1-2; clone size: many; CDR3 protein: CASSQQGARGYTF; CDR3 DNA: TGTGCCAGCAGCCAACAGGGGGCGCGGGGCTACACCTTC
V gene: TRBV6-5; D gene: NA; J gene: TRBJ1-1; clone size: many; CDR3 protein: CASSSRVRDTEAFF; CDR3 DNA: TGTGCCAGCAGCTCCAGGGTGAGGGACACTGAAGCTTTCTTT
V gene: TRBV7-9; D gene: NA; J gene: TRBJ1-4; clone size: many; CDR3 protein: CASSLSTNEKLFF; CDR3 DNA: TGTGCCAGCAGCTTATCGACCAATGAAAAACTGTTTTTT
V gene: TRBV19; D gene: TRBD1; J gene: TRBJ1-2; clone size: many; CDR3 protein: CASSPGTGLPRNYGYTF; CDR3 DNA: TGTGCCAGTAGCCCCGGGACAGGGTTACCCAGAAACTATGGCTACACCTTC
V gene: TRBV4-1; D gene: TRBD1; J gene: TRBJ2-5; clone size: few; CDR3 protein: CASSHLRDRQETQYF; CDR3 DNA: TGCGCCAGCAGCCATCTCCGGGACAGACAAGAGACCCAGTACTTC
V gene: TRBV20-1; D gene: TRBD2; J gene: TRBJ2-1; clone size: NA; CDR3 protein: CSARGRSGGAVEQFF; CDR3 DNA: TGCAGTGCTAGAGGGCGAAGCGGGGGGGCGGTTGAGCAGTTCTTC
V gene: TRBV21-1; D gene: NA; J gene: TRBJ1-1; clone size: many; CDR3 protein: CASSKVLQGNTEAFF; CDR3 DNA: TGTGCCAGCAGCAAAGTCTTGCAGGGGAACACTGAAGCTTTCTTT
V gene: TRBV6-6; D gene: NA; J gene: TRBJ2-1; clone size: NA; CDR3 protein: CASSARLGGNEQFF; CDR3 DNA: TGTGCCAGCAGTGCCCGTCTGGGTGGGAATGAGCAGTTCTTC
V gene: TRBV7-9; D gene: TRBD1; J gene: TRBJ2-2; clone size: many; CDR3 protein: CASSQEGARIGELFF; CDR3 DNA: TGTGCCAGCAGCCAAGAGGGGGCGCGAATCGGGGAGCTGTTTTTT
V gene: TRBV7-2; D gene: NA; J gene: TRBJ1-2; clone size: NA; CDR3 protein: CASSYQLRDGKTYGYTF; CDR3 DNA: TGTGCCAGCAGCTATCAACTCAGAGACGGAAAGACCTATGGCTACACCTTC
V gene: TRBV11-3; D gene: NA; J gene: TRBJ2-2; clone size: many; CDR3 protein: CASSLDGGRAYTGELFF; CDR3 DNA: TGTGCCAGCAGCTTAGATGGGGGCAGGGCCTACACCGGGGAGCTGTTTTTT
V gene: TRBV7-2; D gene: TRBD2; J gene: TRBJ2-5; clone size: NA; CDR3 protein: CASSDELAGGLETQYF; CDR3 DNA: TGTGCCAGCAGCGACGAACTAGCGGGGGGGCTGGAGACCCAGTACTTC
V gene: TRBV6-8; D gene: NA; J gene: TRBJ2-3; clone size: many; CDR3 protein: CASSRDTRLTDTQYF; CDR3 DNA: TGTGCCAGCAGTCGGGACACGCGCCTTACAGATACGCAGTATTTT
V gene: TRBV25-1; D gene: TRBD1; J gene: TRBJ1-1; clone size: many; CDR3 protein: CASSGYRGDTEAFF; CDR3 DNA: TGTGCCAGCAGTGGATACAGGGGTGATACTGAAGCTTTCTTT
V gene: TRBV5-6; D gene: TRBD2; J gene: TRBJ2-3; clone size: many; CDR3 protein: CASSLEPSGSPDTQYF; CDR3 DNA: TGTGCCAGCAGCTTGGAGCCTAGCGGGAGTCCAGATACGCAGTATTTT
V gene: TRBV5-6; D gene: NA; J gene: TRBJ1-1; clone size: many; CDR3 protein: CASSLGQEVWNTEAFF; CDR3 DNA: TGTGCCAGCAGCTTGGGGCAGGAAGTTTGGAACACTGAAGCTTTCTTT
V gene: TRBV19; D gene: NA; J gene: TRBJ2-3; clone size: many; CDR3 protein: CASSSAGSGDTQYF; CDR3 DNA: TGTGCCAGTAGTAGTGCGGGATCGGGGGATACGCAGTATTTT
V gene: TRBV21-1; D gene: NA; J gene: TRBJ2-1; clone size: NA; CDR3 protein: CASSKGGKREVSYNEQFF; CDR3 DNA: TGTGCCAGCAGCAAAGGGGGCAAGCGGGAGGTTTCCTACAATGAGCAGTTCTTC
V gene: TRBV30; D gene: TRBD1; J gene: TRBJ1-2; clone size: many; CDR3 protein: CAWSVQGENGYTF; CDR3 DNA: TGTGCCTGGAGTGTACAGGGGGAGAATGGCTACACCTTC
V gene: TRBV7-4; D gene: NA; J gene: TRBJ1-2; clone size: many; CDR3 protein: CASSLKVSARKTYGYTF; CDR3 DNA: TGTGCCAGCAGCCTTAAGGTTTCAGCTCGAAAGACCTATGGCTACACCTTC